This T cell receptor beta chain was identified during a study of blood T cell repertoires in COVID-19. Study background: Donors in the United States, Italy and Spain gave samples during acute or convalescent COVID-19. PBMCs, B-cell-depleted T cells, or T cells provided the cDNA or gDNA that made up the material.

Patients in Seattle were enrolled during active infection, then followed longitudinally. Original processing methods: Scientists estimated how many nucleated cells there were by amplifying reference gene primers. The data were produced by immunoSEQ multiplex PCR, yet TCRdb's version contains in-frame clones alone and is incomplete. The DNA gave D and trimming, while V, J and clone size come from that table. The sample holds approximately 75,000 clones, 86% seen once. After removal of 5 bases from V and 4 bases from J, the junction contained 16 bases not matched to a gene. The germline V gene encodes CDR1 LGHDT and CDR2 YNNKEL (reference sequence). The CDR3 has 18 residues.

The clonotype originates from an elderly man with COVID-19, enrolled during active disease. Sequenced material: peripheral blood. This sequence joins TRBV3-1 (or the pseudogene TRBV3-2) and TRBJ2-2, with 7 bases matching TRBD2. The CDR3, as DNA: TGTGCCAGCAGCAGCATTGGGACGGGAGGTCTTAGCACCGGGGAGCTGTTTTTT. It yields the protein CASSSIGTGGLSTGELFF.